Sequencing of this TCR beta chain was carried out in a study of monozygotic twins with inflammatory bowel disease. After re-calling the 5' RACE reads, TCRdb lists one entry per CDR3 protein, DNA absent. The table for this sample gives some 330,000 distinct CDR3 sequences. This CDR3 is 13 amino acids long. Germline CDR1 reads LGHDT; CDR2 reads YNNKEL (reference sequence). The blood volume drawn from each donor was around 2.5 ml. This rearrangement joins TRBV3-1 to TRBJ2-7. Material: blood. This clonotype was obtained from a human donor with ulcerative colitis or Crohn's disease, or a healthy co-twin of an affected twin (not recorded which). The CDR3 sequence is CASSQVYEYEQYF.